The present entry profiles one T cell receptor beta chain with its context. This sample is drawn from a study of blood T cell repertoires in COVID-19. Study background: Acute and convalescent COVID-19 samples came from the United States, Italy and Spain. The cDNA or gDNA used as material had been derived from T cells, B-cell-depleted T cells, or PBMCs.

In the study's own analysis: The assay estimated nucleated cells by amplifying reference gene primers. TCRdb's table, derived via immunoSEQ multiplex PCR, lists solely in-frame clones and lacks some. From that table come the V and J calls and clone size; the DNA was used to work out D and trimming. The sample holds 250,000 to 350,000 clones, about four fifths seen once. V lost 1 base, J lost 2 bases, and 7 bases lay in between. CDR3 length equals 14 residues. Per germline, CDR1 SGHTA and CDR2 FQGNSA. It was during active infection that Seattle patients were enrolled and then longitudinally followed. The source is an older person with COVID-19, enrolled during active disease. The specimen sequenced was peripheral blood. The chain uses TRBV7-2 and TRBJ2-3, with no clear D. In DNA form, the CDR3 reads TGTGCCAGCAGCTTAGGCCTACCCACAGATACGCAGTATTTT. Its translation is CASSLGLPTDTQYF.